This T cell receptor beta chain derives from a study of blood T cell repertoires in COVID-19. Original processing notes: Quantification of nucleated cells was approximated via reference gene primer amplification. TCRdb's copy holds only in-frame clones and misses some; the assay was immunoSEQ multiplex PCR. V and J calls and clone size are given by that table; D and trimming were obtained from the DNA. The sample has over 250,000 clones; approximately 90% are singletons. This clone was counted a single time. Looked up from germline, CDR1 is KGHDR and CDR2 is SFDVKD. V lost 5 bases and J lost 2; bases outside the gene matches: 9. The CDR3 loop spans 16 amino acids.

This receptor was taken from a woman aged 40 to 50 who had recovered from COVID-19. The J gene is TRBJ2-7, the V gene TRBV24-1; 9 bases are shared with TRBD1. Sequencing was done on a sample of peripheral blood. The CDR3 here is CATSGRTGAPPYEQYF. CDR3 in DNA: TGTGCCACCAGTGGAAGGACAGGGGCGCCGCCCTACGAGCAGTACTTC.